The 31 T cell receptor beta chains in this list originate from one sample, sequenced in a study of control samples from healthy donors and cancer patients. The assay was immunoSEQ multiplex PCR, and TCRdb's table has in-frame clones only and misses some. The sample lists 95,000 to 100,000 clones, roughly four fifths occurring once. The sample consisted of blood. Source of these receptors: a man in his 60s in good health.

This clone was detected once. The chain couples TRBV6-6 to TRBJ2-3; D remains ambiguous. CDR1 MNHNY and CDR2 SVGAGI come from the germline V gene (reference sequence). Trimming stripped 6 bases from V and 0 bases from J, with 13 bases between. This CDR3 region has 15 residues. The CDR3 sequence is CASSSGGSSTDTQYF. The CDR3 DNA reads as TGTGCCAGCAGCAGTGGCGGATCTAGCACAGATACGCAGTATTTT.

The chain employs TRBV3-1 (or the pseudogene TRBV3-2) and TRBJ2-2, with TRBD2 identical over 7 bases. Germline CDR1 reads LGHDT; CDR2 reads YNNKEL (reference sequence). The CDR3 is 14 residues long. V was pared by 4 bases and J by 5 bases, with 4 bases of the junction left unmatched. In nucleotides, the CDR3 is TGTGCCAGCAGCCCGGGAGGAGATACCGGGGAGCTGTTTTTT. Amino acids: CASSPGGDTGELFF.

V usage is TRBV21-1 and J usage is TRBJ2-7; the DNA was not used to check the table's D call, TRBD1. TRBV21-1 is a known pseudogene. This CDR3 has 13 amino acids. The CDR3 nucleotides are TGTGCCAGCAGCAAAGTTGACAGCTACGAGCAGTACTTC. Residues: CASSKVDSYEQYF.

The V and J genes are TRBV14 and TRBJ2-1, with D possibly matching TRBD1 (6 bases). Germline assignment: CDR1 SGHDN and CDR2 FVKESK. Trimming took off 4 bases at V and 9 bases at J, with 10 bases between the two ends. This CDR3 has 12 residues. The CDR3 coding sequence is TGTGCCAGCAGCCCGGACAGCCCTGAGCAGTTCTTC. Amino acid sequence: CASSPDSPEQFF.

The gene calls are TRBV6-6 and TRBJ2-1, with D maybe TRBD1 (5 bases). CDR1 and CDR2 (germline): MNHNY, SVGAGI (reference sequence). V shed 5 bases and J shed 1 base, with 18 bases lying between them. This CDR3 has 17 amino acids. The CDR3 DNA is TGTGCCAGCAGTCCCGTGACAGCCTACGGGTCCTACAATGAGCAGTTCTTC. It encodes CASSPVTAYGSYNEQFF.

The sample holds a few counts of this clone. The chain uses TRBV6-5 and TRBJ1-5, with TRBD1 identical over 7 bases. Germline V gives CDR1 MNHEY, CDR2 SVGAGI. V dropped 6 bases and J dropped 7; count of bases not matched to a gene: 9. The CDR3 has 14 amino acids. The CDR3 DNA follows: TGTGCCAGCAGCCTGACAGGGTCGGGCCAGCCCCAGCATTTT. This codes for CASSLTGSGQPQHF.

CDR3: CAWSVQTEAFF. Here the CDR3 DNA reads TGTGCCTGGAGTGTACAGACTGAAGCTTTCTTT. J is TRBJ1-1 and V is TRBV30; D unresolved. V dropped 0 bases and J dropped 5 bases, with 4 bases sitting between them. Germline values: CDR1 GTSNPN, CDR2 SVGIG (reference sequence). The CDR3 totals 11 residues.

The CDR3 here is CASSLEASGGPYNEQFF. The CDR3 DNA sequence: TGTGCCAGCAGCTTAGAGGCTAGCGGGGGGCCATACAATGAGCAGTTCTTC. This chain uses TRBV7-6 with TRBJ2-1, with 11 bases lining up with TRBD2. The germline V gene encodes CDR1 SGHVS and CDR2 FNYEAQ. Trimming cost V 1 base and J 4 bases; bases outside gene matches: 6. This CDR3 contains 17 residues.

The rearrangement uses TRBV9 and TRBJ2-7; no reliable D call. The CDR3 is 13 residues long. Trimming removed 0 bases from V and 7 bases from J, with 11 bases in between. Germline loops: CDR1 SGDLS, CDR2 YYNGEE. The CDR3 sequence is CASSVGGNLEQYF. CDR3 DNA sequence: TGTGCCAGCAGCGTAGGAGGAAACTTGGAGCAGTACTTC.

This clone appeared a few times. V gene TRBV30 combines with J gene TRBJ1-1; D uncertain. CDR1 GTSNPN and CDR2 SVGIG come from the germline V gene (reference sequence). With 4 bases removed from V and 3 bases from J, the gap between germline ends came to 9 bases. The CDR3 covers 12 residues. DNA for the CDR3: TGTGCCTGGAATAGCGGGCACACTGAAGCTTTCTTT. It is translated as CAWNSGHTEAFF.

The V and J genes are TRBV11-2 and TRBJ2-7; the match to TRBD2 covers 8 bases. The CDR3 is made up of 13 amino acids. J was trimmed by 3 bases and V by 2 bases; bases with no gene match: 0. Germline-derived CDR1 and CDR2 are SGHAT and FQNNGV. The CDR3 region has the DNA TGTGCCAGCAGCTTACTAGCGGGCTACGAGCAGTACTTC. Translation gives CASSLLAGYEQYF.

For the CDR3, the DNA is TGCGCCAGCAGCTTGGGCGGAGCGGGGGGGTGGACAGATACGCAGTATTTT. Its translation is CASSLGGAGGWTDTQYF. The chain couples TRBV5-1 to TRBJ2-3; TRBD2 matches 10 bases. Germline V gene sequence: CDR1 SGHRS, CDR2 YFSETQ. The CDR3 has 17 residues. V trimming: 0 bases; J trimming: 3 bases; junction bases outside the gene matches: 7.

Note on this clone: At one of its ends the junction is not consistent with the germline gene, which may arise from a read error. The chain is built from TRBV7-7 and TRBJ2-5; D gene unclear. This CDR3 comprises 15 residues. Germline-derived CDR1 and CDR2 are SSHAT and FNYEAQ (reference sequence). As DNA, the CDR3 is TGTGCTAGCAGCTTCTCCATCACTACGCAAGAGACCCAGTACTTC. Translating gives CASSFSITTQETQYF.

The rearrangement joins TRBV11-1 to TRBJ2-3, with D possibly being TRBD2 (7 bases). CDR1 is SGHAT, CDR2 FQDESV, per germline (reference sequence). Trimming shortened V by 1 base and J by 5 bases, and 13 bases separated the two germline ends. The CDR3 has 15 residues. The CDR3 loop reads CASSLVRGRGDTQYF. CDR3 in DNA: TGTGCCAGCAGCTTAGTGCGGGGGCGTGGAGATACGCAGTATTTT.

The rearrangement links TRBV27 to TRBJ2-1, with D unresolved. CDR3 length equals 11 residues. Trimming took 1 base from V and 10 from J, leaving 5 bases between them. Germline V CDR1 and CDR2: MNHEY, SMNVEV (reference sequence). The CDR3 region has the DNA TGTGCCAGCAGTTTATGGACCGAGCAGTTCTTC. Its translation is CASSLWTEQFF.

This clone was seen only a few times. The CDR3 is CASSWGASTDTQYF. In DNA form, the CDR3 reads TGTGCCAGCAGTTGGGGGGCTAGCACAGATACGCAGTATTTT. V usage is TRBV6-2 or TRBV6-3 and J usage is TRBJ2-3; D might be TRBD1 or TRBD2, each matching 6 bases. This CDR3 comprises 14 residues. Per the germline V gene, CDR1 is MNHEY and CDR2 is SVGEGT. Between the trimmed V and J ends, which lost 4 bases and 0 bases, there was a span of 8 bases.

Details on this clone: Compared with germline, one end of the junction differs, possibly owing to a read error. This chain connects TRBV7-3 to TRBJ1-1; possible D gene TRBD1, 5 bases. CDR1 is SGHTA and CDR2 is FQGTGA in the germline V gene. This CDR3 is 14 amino acids long. CDR3 DNA sequence: TGTGCCAGCAAAGTGGGGGTGGTGAACACTGTAGCTTTCTTT. Protein product: CASKVGVVNTVAFF.

V gene TRBV7-6 combines with J gene TRBJ1-1; 9 bases match TRBD1. The CDR3 has 15 residues. CDR1 SGHVS and CDR2 FNYEAQ come from the germline V gene. After removal of 5 bases from V and 3 bases from J, the junction contained 7 bases not matched to a gene. The CDR3 is CASSLSTGGDTEAFF. The CDR3 nucleotides are TGTGCCAGCAGCCTTTCGACAGGGGGAGACACTGAAGCTTTCTTT.

This rearrangement joins TRBV28 to TRBJ2-2; 8 bases are a match to TRBD1. CDR1 and CDR2 from the germline V gene are MDHEN and SYDVKM. The CDR3 spans 16 residues. The ends lost 6 bases at V and 4 bases at J; junction bases unmatched: 10. In DNA, the CDR3 is TGTGCCAGCAGCTATATTATGGGACAGGCCACCGGGGAGCTGTTTTTT. Translation: CASSYIMGQATGELFF.

This rearrangement joins TRBV2 to TRBJ2-7; D might be TRBD1 or TRBD2, each matching 6 bases. The CDR3 is made up of 12 amino acids. The V end was cut by 7 bases, the J end by 6 bases, with 13 bases between. CDR1 is SNHLY, CDR2 FYNNEI, per germline. The CDR3 DNA sequence: TGTGCCAGCAAGGGGGGCAGGGGCGAGCAGTACTTC. Its translation: CASKGGRGEQYF.

This clone counts as medium-sized. V and J are TRBV30 and TRBJ2-7; D is possibly TRBD2 (6 bases). V lost 1 base and J lost 5, with 30 bases in between. Germline values: CDR1 GTSNPN, CDR2 SVGIG (reference sequence). The CDR3 extends over 19 amino acids. The CDR3 loop reads CAWSEFSFLTGEVRDEQYF. In nucleotides, the CDR3 is TGTGCCTGGAGTGAATTCTCCTTCCTAACGGGAGAAGTTCGGGACGAGCAGTACTTC.

The chain has TRBV3-1 (or the pseudogene TRBV3-2) and TRBJ2-6; D is uncertain. V lost 2 bases and J 2 bases, leaving 16 bases between the germline ends. This CDR3 is 18 amino acids long. Germline CDR1 LGHDT, CDR2 YNNKEL (reference sequence). The CDR3 DNA sequence: TGTGCCAGCAGCCAAATTATGAGTCTCAAGACTGGGGCCAACGTCCTGACTTTC. Protein sequence: CASSQIMSLKTGANVLTF.

The chain couples TRBV19 to TRBJ2-5; D is perhaps TRBD2 (5 bases). V lost 8 bases and J lost 7, with 17 bases in between. This CDR3 is 13 amino acids long. Germline lookup yields CDR1 LNHDA and CDR2 SQIVND (reference sequence). The CDR3 bases are TGTGCCAGTGGCCCGACTACCACCCGGACCCAGTACTTC. This gives the protein CASGPTTTRTQYF.

J is TRBJ2-7 and V is TRBV7-2; 7 bases align to TRBD2. Trimming removed 3 bases from V and 4 bases from J; junction bases left unmatched: 9. Germline CDR1 is SGHTA and CDR2 is FQGNSA. CDR3 length equals 15 residues. This chain's CDR3 is CASSFTASGVYEQYF. DNA for the CDR3: TGTGCCAGCAGCTTTACCGCTAGCGGTGTATACGAGCAGTACTTC.

The chain employs TRBV30 and TRBJ2-2, with 7 bases lining up with TRBD1. CDR1 is GTSNPN and CDR2 is SVGIG in the germline V gene (reference sequence). The CDR3 runs to 14 residues. V shed 4 bases, J shed 4 bases, and the junction held 6 bases outside the gene matches. CDR3 in amino acids: CAWNGDRVTGELFF. Written as DNA, the CDR3 is TGTGCCTGGAATGGAGACAGGGTCACCGGGGAGCTGTTTTTT.

The rearrangement uses TRBV30 and TRBJ2-6; 8 bases agree with TRBD1. The V and J ends lost 8 bases and 0 bases, in that order; junction bases with no gene match: 3. The CDR3 runs 14 residues. Per the germline V gene, CDR1 is GTSNPN and CDR2 is SVGIG (reference sequence). CDR3 DNA sequence: TGTGCCAGACAGGGGATCTCTGGGGCCAACGTCCTGACTTTC. This encodes CARQGISGANVLTF.

The CDR3 DNA sequence: TGTGCCAGCAGCGTAGAGCCGGGACGCAAAACCTACGAGCAGTACTTC. Translated: CASSVEPGRKTYEQYF. V is TRBV9 and J is TRBJ2-7; tentatively, D is TRBD1 or TRBD2 (5 bases each). This CDR3 contains 16 residues. The V gene lost 0 bases and the J gene lost 2 bases, with 15 bases spanning the gap. CDR1 is SGDLS, CDR2 YYNGEE, per germline.

The rearrangement links TRBV7-9 to TRBJ1-3; D unresolved. The V gene lost 5 bases and the J gene lost 0 bases, with 14 bases spanning the gap. The CDR3 sequence is 16 residues long. Germline CDR1 and CDR2: SEHNR and FQNEAQ (reference sequence). The CDR3 bases are TGTGCCAGCAGCGTCGACAAGGCCACCTCTGGAAACACCATATATTTT. Protein product: CASSVDKATSGNTIYF.

The chain is built from TRBV9 and TRBJ2-3; 10 nucleotides line up with TRBD2. V lost 0 bases and J lost 2; bases outside the gene matches: 9. The germline V gene encodes CDR1 SGDLS and CDR2 YYNGEE. There are 18 residues in the CDR3. The CDR3 bases are TGTGCCAGCAGCGTAGGACCCGGCACTAGCGGGGTCACAGATACGCAGTATTTT. It codes for CASSVGPGTSGVTDTQYF.

The rearrangement joins TRBV10-3 to TRBJ1-6; 7 bases fit TRBD1. Per the germline V gene, CDR1 is ENHRY and CDR2 is SYGVKD. The CDR3 is 17 residues long. The V gene end was trimmed by 4 bases and the J gene end by 0 bases; junction bases not matched to a gene: 6. The chain's CDR3 is CAISGDSDSSYNSPLHF. The CDR3 nucleotides read TGTGCCATCAGTGGGGACAGTGATAGCTCCTATAATTCACCCCTCCACTTT.

This clone was counted a few times. This chain uses TRBV7-9 with TRBJ1-5; 8 bases agree with TRBD1. The trim removed 1 base at V and 5 bases at J, leaving 4 bases unmatched. The V gene's germline CDR1 is SEHNR and CDR2 FQNEAQ (reference sequence). This CDR3 region has 15 residues. In nucleotides, the CDR3 is TGTGCCAGCAGCTTAGAAGGACAGGGACATCAGCCCCAGCATTTT. Translation gives CASSLEGQGHQPQHF.